This TCR beta chain is drawn from a study of OX40 agonist ivuxolimab in advanced cancers. At the level of the study: Allowance was made for prior anti-PD-1, anti-PD-L1 or anti-CTLA-4 therapy, and about 40% had some.

Study-wide findings and caveats: Certain nonresponders likewise exhibited a low normalized T-cell clonal expansion.

With respect to this clone: Its antigen is currently unknown. The same CDR3 is also encoded by other DNA sequences in this sample.

The germline V gene has CDR1 SGHRS and CDR2 YFSETQ. V gave up 0 bases and J gave up 0 bases, with 7 bases separating them. The CDR3 spans 15 residues. Generated by immunoSEQ multiplex PCR, the TCRdb table keeps only in-frame clones and is missing some. The table has about 48,000 clones, 65% to 85% seen once. This sample comprised CD4+ or CD8+ T cells sorted from blood, obtained in a trial of the OX40 agonist ivuxolimab. This TCR came from an adult with an advanced solid tumor such as melanoma, head and neck, liver or kidney cancer. The rearrangement uses TRBV5-1 and TRBJ2-1; either TRBD1 or TRBD2 may supply D (5 bases each). The CDR3 spells CASSLEGTSYNEQFF. CDR3 sequence (DNA): TGCGCCAGCAGCTTGGAGGGGACCTCCTACAATGAGCAGTTCTTC.